Listed here are 5 T cell receptor beta chains from one sample, sequenced in a study of identical twins. TCRdb re-analysed the 5' RACE reads in MiXCR, keeping a single row per CDR3 protein. The sample shows fewer than 450,000 distinct CDR3 sequences, roughly 9% of them seen only once. The sequenced sample consisted of naive T cells sorted from blood. The source of these receptors is a woman in her fifties or sixties in good health.

J is TRBJ2-7 and V is TRBV3-1, with 9 bases fitting TRBD1. The CDR3 extends over 14 amino acids. Germline CDR1 LGHDT, CDR2 YNNKEL (reference sequence). V lost 1 base to trimming and J lost 6 bases; unmatched junction nucleotides: 4. CDR3 nucleotide sequence: TGTGCCAGCAGCCAAGTAGACAGGGGGGGCGAGCAGTACTTC. It encodes CASSQVDRGGEQYF.

The genes are TRBV27 and TRBJ2-3, with D maybe TRBD2 (5 bases). V lost 3 bases and J lost 4, with 17 bases in between. The CDR3 loop spans 16 amino acids. Looked up from germline, CDR1 is MNHEY and CDR2 is SMNVEV (reference sequence). This CDR3 reads CASSFSVGQEADTQYF. CDR3 bases: TGTGCCAGCAGTTTTTCAGTCGGTCAGGAGGCAGATACGCAGTATTTT.

The rearrangement links TRBV20-1 to TRBJ1-2; D is unclear. Trimming stripped 0 bases from V and 0 bases from J, with 8 bases between. The CDR3 is 14 amino acids. Germline CDR1 reads DFQATT; CDR2 reads SNEGSKA (reference sequence). CDR3 amino acids: CSARDWGANYGYTF. The CDR3 DNA sequence: TGCAGTGCTAGAGATTGGGGAGCTAACTATGGCTACACCTTC.

The CDR3 is CSAPSGVSNEQFF. CDR3 DNA: TGCAGTGCTCCCTCTGGGGTTTCCAATGAGCAGTTCTTC. The V gene is TRBV20-1, the J gene TRBJ2-1; D not resolved. Looked up from germline, CDR1 is DFQATT and CDR2 is SNEGSKA (reference sequence). The V end lost 5 bases, the J end lost 6 bases, and 14 bases lay between the germline ends. The CDR3 loop spans 13 amino acids.

This clonotype has a count of ten or more. V is TRBV12-3 or TRBV12-4 and J is TRBJ2-1, with no clear D. Between the trimmed V and J ends, which lost 3 bases and 0 bases, there was a span of 12 bases. The CDR3 covers 16 residues. CDR3 nucleotides: TGTGCCAGCAGTTTGGGCCTTAGGAGCTCCTACAATGAGCAGTTCTTC. Amino acid sequence: CASSLGLRSSYNEQFF.